These 2 T cell receptor beta chains were all obtained from the same sample, sequenced in a study of blood T cell repertoires in COVID-19. The table came from immunoSEQ multiplex PCR; TCRdb's copy has only in-frame clones and leaves some out. The sample records about 210,000 clones, under 90% being singletons. Input material: PBMCs or T cells enriched from blood (not recorded which). These receptors were collected from a woman between 50 and 59 years old with acute COVID-19.

CDR3 sequence: CASSFLSGANVLTF. CDR3 in DNA: TGTGCCAGCAGTTTCCTCTCTGGGGCCAACGTCCTGACTTTC. V gene TRBV28 combines with J gene TRBJ2-6; D uncertain. The CDR3 has 14 amino acids. CDR1 and CDR2 (germline): MDHEN, SYDVKM. V was clipped by 3 bases and J by 0 bases, with 3 bases between them.

This clone is a singleton in its sample. CDR3 region: CASSLTGAGGYEQYF. CDR3 sequence (DNA): TGTGCCAGCAGCTTAACCGGGGCCGGGGGATACGAGCAGTACTTC. The chain couples TRBV7-2 to TRBJ2-7; D perhaps matches TRBD2 (6 bases). This CDR3 is 15 amino acids long. CDR1 and CDR2 from the germline V gene are SGHTA and FQGNSA. Trimming took off 2 bases at V and 4 bases at J, with 15 bases between the two ends. The full variable domain, with the rest looked up from reference TRBV7-2 and TRBJ2-7, is GAGVSQSPSNKVTEKGKDVELRCDPISGHTALYWYRQSLGQGLEFLIYFQGNSAPDKSGLPSDRFSAERTGGSVSTLTIQRTQQEDSAVYLCASSLTGAGGYEQYFGPGTRLTVT.